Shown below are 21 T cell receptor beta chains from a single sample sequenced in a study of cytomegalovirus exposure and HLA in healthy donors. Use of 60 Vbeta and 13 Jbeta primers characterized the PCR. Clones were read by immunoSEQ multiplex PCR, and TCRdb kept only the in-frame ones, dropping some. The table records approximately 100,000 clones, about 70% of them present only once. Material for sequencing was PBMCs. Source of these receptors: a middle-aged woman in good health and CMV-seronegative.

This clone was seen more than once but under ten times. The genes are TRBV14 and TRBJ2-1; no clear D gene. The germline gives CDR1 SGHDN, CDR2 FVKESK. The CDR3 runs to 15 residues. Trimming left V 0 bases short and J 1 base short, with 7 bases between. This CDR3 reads CASSQDHLSYNEQFF. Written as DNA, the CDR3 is TGTGCCAGCAGCCAAGACCACCTATCCTACAATGAGCAGTTCTTC.

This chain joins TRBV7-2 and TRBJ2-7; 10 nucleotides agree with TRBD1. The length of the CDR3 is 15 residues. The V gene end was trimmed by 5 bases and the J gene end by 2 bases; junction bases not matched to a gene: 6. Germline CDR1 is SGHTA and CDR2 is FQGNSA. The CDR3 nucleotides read TGTGCCAGCAGCCAAGACAGGGGGCCGACCTACGAGCAGTACTTC. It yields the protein CASSQDRGPTYEQYF.

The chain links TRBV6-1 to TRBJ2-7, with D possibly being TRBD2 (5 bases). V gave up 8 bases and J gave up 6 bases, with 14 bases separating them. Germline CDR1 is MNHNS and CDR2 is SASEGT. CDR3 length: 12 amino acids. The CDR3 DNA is TGTGCCAGCCTTCCCCGCGGGTCCGAGCAGTACTTC. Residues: CASLPRGSEQYF.

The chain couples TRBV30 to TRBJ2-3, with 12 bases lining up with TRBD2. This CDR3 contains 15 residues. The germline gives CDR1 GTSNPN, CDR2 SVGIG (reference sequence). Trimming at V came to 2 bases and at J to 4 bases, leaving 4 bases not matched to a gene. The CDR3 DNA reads TGTGCCTGGAGTTCCGGACTAGCGGGGTCAGATACGCAGTATTTT. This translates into CAWSSGLAGSDTQYF.

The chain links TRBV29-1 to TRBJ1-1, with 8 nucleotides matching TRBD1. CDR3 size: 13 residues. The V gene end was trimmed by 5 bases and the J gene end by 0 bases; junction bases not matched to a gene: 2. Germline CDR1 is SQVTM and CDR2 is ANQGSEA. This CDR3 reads CSVIRGLNTEAFF. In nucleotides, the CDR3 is TGCAGCGTTATCAGGGGGCTGAACACTGAAGCTTTCTTT.

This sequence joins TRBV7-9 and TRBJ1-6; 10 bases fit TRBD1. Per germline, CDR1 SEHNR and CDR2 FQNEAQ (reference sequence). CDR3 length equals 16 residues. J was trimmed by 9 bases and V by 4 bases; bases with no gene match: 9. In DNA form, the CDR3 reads TGTGCCAGCAGCTCCCCCGGGACAGGGGTTACTTCACCCCTCCACTTT. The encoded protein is CASSSPGTGVTSPLHF.

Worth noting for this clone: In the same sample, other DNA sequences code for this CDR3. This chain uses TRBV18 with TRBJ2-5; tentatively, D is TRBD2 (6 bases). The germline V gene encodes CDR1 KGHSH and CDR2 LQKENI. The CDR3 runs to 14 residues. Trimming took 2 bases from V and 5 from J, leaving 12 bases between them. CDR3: CASSPRTGDETQYF. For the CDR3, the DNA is TGTGCCAGCTCACCAAGAACGGGGGACGAGACCCAGTACTTC.

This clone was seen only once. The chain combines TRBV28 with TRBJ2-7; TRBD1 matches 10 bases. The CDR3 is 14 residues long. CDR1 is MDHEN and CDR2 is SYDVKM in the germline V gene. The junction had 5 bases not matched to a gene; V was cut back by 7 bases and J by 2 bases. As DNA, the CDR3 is TGTGCCAGCAACGTCGACAGGGGGCCCTACGAGCAGTACTTC. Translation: CASNVDRGPYEQYF. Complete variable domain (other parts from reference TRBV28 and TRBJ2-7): DVKVTQSSRYLVKRTGEKVFLECVQDMDHENMFWYRQDPGLGLRLIYFSYDVKMKEKGDIPEGYSVSREKKERFSLILESASTNQTSMYLCASNVDRGPYEQYFGPGTRLTVT.

CDR3 nucleotide sequence: TGCGCCAGCAGTGAGGGACCCGGGGATGGCTACACCTTC. Translating it yields CASSEGPGDGYTF. J is TRBJ1-2 and V is TRBV10-2; no clear D gene. V lost 2 bases and J lost 6, with 10 bases in between. CDR3 length: 13 amino acids. CDR1 WSHSY and CDR2 SAAADI come from the germline V gene.

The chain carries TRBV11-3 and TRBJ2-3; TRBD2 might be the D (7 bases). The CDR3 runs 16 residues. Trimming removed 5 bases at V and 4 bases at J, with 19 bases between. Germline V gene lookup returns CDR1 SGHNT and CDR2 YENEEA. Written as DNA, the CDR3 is TGTGCCAGCAGCCGAATGGGGGCTAGCGGTGCAGATACGCAGTATTTT. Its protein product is CASSRMGASGADTQYF.

CDR3 coding DNA: TGCGCCAGCAGCCAAGGAGTACGTTCTTACGAGCAGTACTTC. Its protein product is CASSQGVRSYEQYF. The chain combines TRBV4-3 with TRBJ2-7; D is unclear. The V gene lost 1 base and the J gene lost 4 bases, with 11 bases spanning the gap. This CDR3 region has 14 residues. Germline V lookup: CDR1 LGHNA, CDR2 YSLEER.

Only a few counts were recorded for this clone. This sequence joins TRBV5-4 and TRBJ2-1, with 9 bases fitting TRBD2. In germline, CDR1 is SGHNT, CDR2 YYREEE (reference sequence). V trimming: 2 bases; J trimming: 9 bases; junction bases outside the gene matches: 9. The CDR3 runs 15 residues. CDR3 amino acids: CASSLIGTSRIEQFF. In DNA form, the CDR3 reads TGTGCCAGCAGCTTAATCGGGACTAGCAGGATTGAGCAGTTCTTC.

CDR3: CASSRRTGGYEKLFF. CDR3 DNA sequence: TGTGCCAGTAGTCGGAGGACAGGGGGCTATGAAAAACTGTTTTTT. The V call is TRBV19, the J call TRBJ1-4; TRBD1 agrees at 11 bases. V lost 5 bases to trimming and J lost 6 bases; unmatched junction nucleotides: 5. Germline CDR1 reads LNHDA; CDR2 reads SQIVND (reference sequence). The CDR3 consists of 15 residues.

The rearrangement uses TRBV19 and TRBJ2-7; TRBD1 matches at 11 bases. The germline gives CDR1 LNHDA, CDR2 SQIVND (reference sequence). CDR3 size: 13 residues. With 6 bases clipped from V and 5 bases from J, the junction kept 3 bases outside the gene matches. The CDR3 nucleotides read TGTGCCAGTAGGGACAGGGGGCTCGACGAGCAGTACTTC. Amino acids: CASRDRGLDEQYF.

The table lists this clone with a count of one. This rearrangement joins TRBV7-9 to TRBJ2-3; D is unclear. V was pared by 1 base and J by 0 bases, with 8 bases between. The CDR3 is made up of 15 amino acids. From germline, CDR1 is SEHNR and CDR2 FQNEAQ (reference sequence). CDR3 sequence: CASSLDIPSTDTQYF. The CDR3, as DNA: TGTGCCAGCAGCTTAGATATTCCTAGCACAGATACGCAGTATTTT.

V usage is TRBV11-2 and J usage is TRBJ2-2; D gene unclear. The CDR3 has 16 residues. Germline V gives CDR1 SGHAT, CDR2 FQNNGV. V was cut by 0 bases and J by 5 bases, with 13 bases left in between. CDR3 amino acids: CASSLDPGSETGELFF. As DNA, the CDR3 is TGTGCCAGCAGCTTAGACCCCGGGTCCGAGACCGGGGAGCTGTTTTTT.

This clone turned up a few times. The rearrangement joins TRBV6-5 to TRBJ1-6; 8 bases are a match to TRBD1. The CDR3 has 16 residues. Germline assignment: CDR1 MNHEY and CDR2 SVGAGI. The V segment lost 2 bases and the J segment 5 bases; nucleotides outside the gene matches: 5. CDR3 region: CASSYVRDRNNSPLHF. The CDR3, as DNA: TGTGCCAGCAGTTACGTCCGGGACAGGAATAATTCACCCCTCCACTTT.

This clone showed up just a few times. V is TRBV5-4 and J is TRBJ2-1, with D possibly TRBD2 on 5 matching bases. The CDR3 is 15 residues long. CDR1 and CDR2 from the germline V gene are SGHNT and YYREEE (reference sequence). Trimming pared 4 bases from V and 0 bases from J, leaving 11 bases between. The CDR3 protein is CASSQWESSYNEQFF. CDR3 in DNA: TGTGCCAGCAGCCAGTGGGAGAGCTCCTACAATGAGCAGTTCTTC.

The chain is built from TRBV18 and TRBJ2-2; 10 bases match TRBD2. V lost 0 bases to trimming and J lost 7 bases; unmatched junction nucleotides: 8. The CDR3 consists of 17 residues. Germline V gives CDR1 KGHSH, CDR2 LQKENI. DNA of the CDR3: TGTGCCAGCTCACCACCGACACTAGCGGGATCCAGCGGGGAGCTGTTTTTT. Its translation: CASSPPTLAGSSGELFF.

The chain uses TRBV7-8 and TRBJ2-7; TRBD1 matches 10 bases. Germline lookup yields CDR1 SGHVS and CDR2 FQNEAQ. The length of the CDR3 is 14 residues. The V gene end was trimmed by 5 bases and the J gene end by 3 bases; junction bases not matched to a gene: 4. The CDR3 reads CASSPRTGGYEQYF. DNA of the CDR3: TGTGCCAGCAGCCCCCGGACAGGGGGCTACGAGCAGTACTTC.

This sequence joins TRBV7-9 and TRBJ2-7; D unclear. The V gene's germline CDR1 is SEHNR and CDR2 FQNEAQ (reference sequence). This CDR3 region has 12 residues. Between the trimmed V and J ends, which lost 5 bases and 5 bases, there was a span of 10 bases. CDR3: CASSRRSDEQYF. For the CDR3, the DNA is TGTGCCAGCAGCCGCCGGAGCGACGAGCAGTACTTC.